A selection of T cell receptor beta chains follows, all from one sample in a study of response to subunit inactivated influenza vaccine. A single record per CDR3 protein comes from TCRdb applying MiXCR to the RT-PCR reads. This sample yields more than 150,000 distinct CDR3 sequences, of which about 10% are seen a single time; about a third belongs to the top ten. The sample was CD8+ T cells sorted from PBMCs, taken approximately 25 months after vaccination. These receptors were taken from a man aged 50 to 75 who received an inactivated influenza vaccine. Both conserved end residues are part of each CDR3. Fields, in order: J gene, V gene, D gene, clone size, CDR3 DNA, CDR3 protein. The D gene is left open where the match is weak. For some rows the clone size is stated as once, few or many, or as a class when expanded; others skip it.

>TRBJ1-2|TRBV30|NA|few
TGTGCCTGGAGTGGGACAGTGGATGGCTACACCTTC
CAWSGTVDGYTF
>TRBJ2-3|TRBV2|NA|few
TGTGCCAGCAGTGCAGATACGCAGTATTTT
CASSADTQYF
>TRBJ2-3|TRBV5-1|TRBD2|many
TGCGCCAGCAGCTTCGGTCTAGCGGGTCTGGAGGCCACAGATACGCAGTATTTT
CASSFGLAGLEATDTQYF
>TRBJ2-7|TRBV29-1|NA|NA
TGCAGCGTAGCAGATTTAAGCGAGCAGTACTTC
CSVADLSEQYF
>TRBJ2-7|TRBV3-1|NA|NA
TGTGCCAGCTGCAAGGAGGTCCCTTGTACACACGAGCAGTACTTC
CASCKEVPCTHEQYF
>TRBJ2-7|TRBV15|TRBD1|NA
TGTGCCACCAGCAGGGACAGGGGGCCTTTCTACGAGCAGTACTTC
CATSRDRGPFYEQYF
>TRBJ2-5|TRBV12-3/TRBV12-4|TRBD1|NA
TGTGCCAGCAAAAATTCGGGACAGGGAGGAGAGACCCAGTACTTC
CASKNSGQGGETQYF
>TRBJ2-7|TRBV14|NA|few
TGTGCCAGCAGCCAAGATCTTGGGTTTGCCTACGAGCAGTACTTC
CASSQDLGFAYEQYF
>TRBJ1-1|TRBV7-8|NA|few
TGTGCCAGCAGCCTCGGGGTGGGTTTCACTGAAGCTTTCTTT
CASSLGVGFTEAFF
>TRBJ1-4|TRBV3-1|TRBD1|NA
TGTGCCAGCAGCCAAGGACAGGGGATTCAAGGGAAGAAACTGTTTTTT
CASSQGQGIQGKKLFF
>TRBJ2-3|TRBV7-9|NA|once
TGTGCCAGCAGCTCACCGGACGGATCCCTCACAGATACGCAGTATTTT
CASSSPDGSLTDTQYF
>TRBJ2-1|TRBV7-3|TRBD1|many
TGTGCCAGCGGGACAGGGGGCCATGAGCAGTTCTTC
CASGTGGHEQFF
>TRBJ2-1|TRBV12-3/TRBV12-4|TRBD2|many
TGTGCCAGCAGTTTTGATAGCGGGTCCTACAATGAGCAGTTCTTC
CASSFDSGSYNEQFF
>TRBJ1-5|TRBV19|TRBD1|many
TGTGCCAGTAGTGTACAGGGGGCCGGTCGGCAGCCCCAGCATTTT
CASSVQGAGRQPQHF
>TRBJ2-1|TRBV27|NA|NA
TGTGCCAGCAGTGGGACCGGATACAATGAGCAGTTCTTC
CASSGTGYNEQFF
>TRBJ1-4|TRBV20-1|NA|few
TGCAGTGCTAGAGATGTGGGGATGGGCCTAGAAAAACTGTTTTTT
CSARDVGMGLEKLFF
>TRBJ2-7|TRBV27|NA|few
TGTGCCAGCAGTTTGACGCTGGTAGGGTCCTACGAGCAGTACTTC
CASSLTLVGSYEQYF
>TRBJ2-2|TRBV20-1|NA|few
TGCAGTGCTAGAGATATAGCGTCGAACACCGGGGAGCTGTTTTTT
CSARDIASNTGELFF
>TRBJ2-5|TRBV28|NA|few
TGTGCCAGCTCTGCGACAGGGACTTTTCAAGAGACCCAGTACTTC
CASSATGTFQETQYF
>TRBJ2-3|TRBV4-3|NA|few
TGCGCCAGCAGCCAAGATGGGTCGGGCCCAGATACGCAGTATTTT
CASSQDGSGPDTQYF
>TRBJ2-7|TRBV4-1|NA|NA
TGCGCCAGCAGCCAAGTGACGGCAACCTACGAGCAGTACTTC
CASSQVTATYEQYF
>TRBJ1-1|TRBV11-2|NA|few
TGTGCCAGCAGCTTAATGGGAAACACTGAAGCTTTCTTT
CASSLMGNTEAFF
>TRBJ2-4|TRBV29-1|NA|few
TGCAGCGTTGGACCAACTGGGCCCAAAAACATTCAGTACTTC
CSVGPTGPKNIQYF
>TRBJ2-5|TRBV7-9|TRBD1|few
TGTGCCAGCAGGCCGGACAGGACCCAGGGCGCCCAGTACTTC
CASRPDRTQGAQYF
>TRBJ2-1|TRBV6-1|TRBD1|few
TGTGCCAGCAGTAGGAGCCGGGACAGGGGGGCCGATGAGCAGTTCTTC
CASSRSRDRGADEQFF
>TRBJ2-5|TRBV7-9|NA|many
TGTGCCAGCAGCCTCTCACGGGGTCAGAAAGAGACCCAGTACTTC
CASSLSRGQKETQYF
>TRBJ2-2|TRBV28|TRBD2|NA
TGTGCCAGCAGTGGGGTAGCGGGAGTCAGCGGGGAGCTGTTTTTT
CASSGVAGVSGELFF
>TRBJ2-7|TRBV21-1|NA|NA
TGTGCCAGCAGCAAAAAGGGACAGAAGCTCTACGAGCAGTACTTC
CASSKKGQKLYEQYF
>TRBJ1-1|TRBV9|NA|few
TGTGCCAGCAGCCCGGGAGGGGAGGGCACTGAAGCTTTCTTT
CASSPGGEGTEAFF
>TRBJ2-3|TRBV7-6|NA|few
TGTGCCAGCAGCACAAATTTACAGGGAATAGATACGCAGTATTTT
CASSTNLQGIDTQYF
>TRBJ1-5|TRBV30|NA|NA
TGTGCCTGGAGGGGACGACCCGGGAATCAGCCCCAGCATTTT
CAWRGRPGNQPQHF
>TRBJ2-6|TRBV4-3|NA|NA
TGCGCCAGCAGCCGCGCTGCTGGGGCCAACGTCCTGACTTTC
CASSRAAGANVLTF
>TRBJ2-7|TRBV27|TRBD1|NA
TGTGCCACCATGAATCCGGGACAGGGGGCGCGGCAGTACTTC
CATMNPGQGARQYF
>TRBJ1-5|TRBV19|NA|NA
TGTGCCAGTAGTCGAGGAGCTCAGCCCCAGCATTTT
CASSRGAQPQHF
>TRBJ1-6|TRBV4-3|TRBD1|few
TGCGCCAGCAGCCACGGGACAGGGCTTTCACCCCTCCACTTT
CASSHGTGLSPLHF
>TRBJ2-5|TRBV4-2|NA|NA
TGTGCCAGCAGCCAAGTCGGCCATTCAGAAGAGACCCAGTACTTC
CASSQVGHSEETQYF
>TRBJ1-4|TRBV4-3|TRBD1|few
TGCGCCAGCAGCCAACGGGACAGAACCTATAATGAAAAACTGTTTTTT
CASSQRDRTYNEKLFF
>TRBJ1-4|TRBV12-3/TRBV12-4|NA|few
TGTGCCAGCAGTTTACGCGGACGGGGGAATGAAAAACTGTTTTTT
CASSLRGRGNEKLFF
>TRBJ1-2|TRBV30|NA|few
TGTGCCTGGAGTGTATACTATGGCTACACCTTC
CAWSVYYGYTF
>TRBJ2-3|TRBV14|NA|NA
TGTGCCAGCAGCCAACCCCGACACTTAGATACGCAGTATTTT
CASSQPRHLDTQYF
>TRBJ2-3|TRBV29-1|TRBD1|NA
TGCAGCGTTTCCGGGACAGGGCGTACAGATACGCAGTATTTT
CSVSGTGRTDTQYF
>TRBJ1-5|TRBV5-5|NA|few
TGTGCCAGCAGCTCTCGGGGCAGGGGAGATCAGCCCCAGCATTTT
CASSSRGRGDQPQHF